This record concerns one T cell receptor (beta chain) sequence. What it binds is not known. The source of the sample is a study of a mutant IDH1 vaccine in newly diagnosed glioma. Findings and caveats of the study: No link was apparently found between pseudoprogression and changes in top peripheral T cell clonotypes.

Assay used: immunoSEQ multiplex PCR; TCRdb lists only in-frame clones, some missing. The profile covers roughly 61,000 clones, with about 80% appearing a single time and approximately 5.9% taken by the ten largest. Time point defined: week 11, during vaccination. Vaccination used 300 ug of mutant IDH1 20-mer peptide per dose, with topical imiquimod. Donor diagnoses consisted of new WHO grade 3 or 4 IDH1-mutant, ATRX-lost astrocytomas. The CDR3 runs to 14 residues. V lost 4 bases, J lost 2 bases, and 12 bases lay in between. From germline, CDR1 is SGHRS and CDR2 YFSETQ. This material consisted of PBMCs, taken from a glioma patient whose treatment included an IDH1 peptide vaccine. This clonotype originated in a man over 45 with glioma. The J gene is TRBJ1-1, the V gene TRBV5-1; tentative D call: TRBD1 (5 bases). The CDR3 bases are TGCGCCAGCAGCAGGGACCCAGAAAACACTGAAGCTTTCTTT. This encodes CASSRDPENTEAFF. The variable domain in full, completed from reference TRBV5-1 and TRBJ1-1, reads KAGVTQTPRYLIKTRGQQVTLSCSPISGHRSVSWYQQTPGQGLQFLFEYFSETQRNKGNFPGRFSGRQFSNSRSEMNVSTLELGDSALYLCASSRDPENTEAFFGQGTRLTVV.